This T cell receptor beta chain was captured in a study of shared clonotypes between healthy human individuals. Clones were read by immunoSEQ multiplex PCR, and TCRdb kept only the in-frame ones, dropping some. The data contain some 1.5 million clones, nearly 99% of them singletons. Findings and caveats of the study: It was only blood that was sampled, and tissue repertoires likely differ.

Trimming pared 8 bases from V and 4 bases from J, leaving 14 bases between. The CDR3 contains 13 residues. The V gene's germline CDR1 is MNHEY and CDR2 SMNVEV (reference sequence). As to this clone: Its antigen is undetermined.

The specimen sequenced was naive CD4+ T cells sorted from blood. Subset specified: CD45RA+ positively selected. The chain couples TRBV27 to TRBJ1-2, with no clear D. The TCR comes from a man aged 30 to 45 in good health. This CDR3 reads CASGNTAGYGYTF. The CDR3 DNA is TGTGCCAGCGGTAACACGGCAGGCTATGGCTACACCTTC.